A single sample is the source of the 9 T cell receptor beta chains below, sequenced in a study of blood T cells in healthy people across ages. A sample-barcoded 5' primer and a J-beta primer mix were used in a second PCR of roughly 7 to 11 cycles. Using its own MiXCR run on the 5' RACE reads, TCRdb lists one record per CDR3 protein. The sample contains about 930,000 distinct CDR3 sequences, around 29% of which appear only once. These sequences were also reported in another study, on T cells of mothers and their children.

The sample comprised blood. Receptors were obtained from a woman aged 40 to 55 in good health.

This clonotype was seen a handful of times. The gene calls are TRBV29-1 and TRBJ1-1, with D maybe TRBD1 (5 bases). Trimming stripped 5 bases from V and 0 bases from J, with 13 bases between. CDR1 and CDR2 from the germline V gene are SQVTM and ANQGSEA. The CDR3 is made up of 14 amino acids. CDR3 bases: TGCAGCGTTCAGCAGGGACCTATGAACACTGAAGCTTTCTTT. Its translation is CSVQQGPMNTEAFF.

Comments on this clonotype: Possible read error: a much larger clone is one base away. This chain's CDR3 is CATSRGTGDGCTF. In nucleotides, the CDR3 is TGTGCCACCAGCAGAGGGACAGGGGATGGCTGCACCTTC. The rearrangement uses TRBV15 and TRBJ1-2; 9 bases agree with TRBD1. Germline loops: CDR1 LNHNV, CDR2 YYDKDF (reference sequence). The length of the CDR3 is 13 residues.

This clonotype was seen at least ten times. The CDR3 is CATSRAGAHEQYF. CDR3 nucleotides: TGTGCCACCAGCAGAGCGGGGGCCCACGAGCAGTACTTC. The rearrangement joins TRBV15 to TRBJ2-7; D might be TRBD1 or TRBD2, each matching 6 bases. This CDR3 has 13 residues. The V gene lost 1 base and the J gene lost 5 bases, with 9 bases spanning the gap. The germline V gene has CDR1 LNHNV and CDR2 YYDKDF (reference sequence).

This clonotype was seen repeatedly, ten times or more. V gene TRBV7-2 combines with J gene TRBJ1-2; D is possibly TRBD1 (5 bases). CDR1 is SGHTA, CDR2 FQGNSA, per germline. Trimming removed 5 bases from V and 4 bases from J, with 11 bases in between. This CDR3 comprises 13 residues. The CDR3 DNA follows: TGTGCCAGCAGCCCCCAGGGCGCCTATGGCTACACCTTC. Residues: CASSPQGAYGYTF.

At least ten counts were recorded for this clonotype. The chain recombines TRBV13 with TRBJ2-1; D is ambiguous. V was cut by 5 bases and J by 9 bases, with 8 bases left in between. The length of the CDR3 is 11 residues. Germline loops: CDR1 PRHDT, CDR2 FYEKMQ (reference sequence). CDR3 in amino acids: CASSASTEQFF. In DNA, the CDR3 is TGTGCCAGCAGCGCTAGTACTGAGCAGTTCTTC.

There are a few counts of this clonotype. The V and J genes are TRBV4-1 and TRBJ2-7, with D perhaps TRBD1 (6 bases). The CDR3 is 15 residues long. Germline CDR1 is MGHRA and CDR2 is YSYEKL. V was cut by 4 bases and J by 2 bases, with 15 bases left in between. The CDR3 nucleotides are TGCGCCAGCAGCCCCATCCGGACAGCGGCCTACGAGCAGTACTTC. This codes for CASSPIRTAAYEQYF.

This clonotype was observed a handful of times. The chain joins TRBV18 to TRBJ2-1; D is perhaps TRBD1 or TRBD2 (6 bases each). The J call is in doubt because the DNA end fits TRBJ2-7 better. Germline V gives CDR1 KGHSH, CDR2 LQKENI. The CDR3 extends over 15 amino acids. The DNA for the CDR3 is TGTGCCAGCTCACCACGCCGGGGGCCCTACAATGAGCAGTACTTC. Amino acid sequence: CASSPRRGPYNEQYF.

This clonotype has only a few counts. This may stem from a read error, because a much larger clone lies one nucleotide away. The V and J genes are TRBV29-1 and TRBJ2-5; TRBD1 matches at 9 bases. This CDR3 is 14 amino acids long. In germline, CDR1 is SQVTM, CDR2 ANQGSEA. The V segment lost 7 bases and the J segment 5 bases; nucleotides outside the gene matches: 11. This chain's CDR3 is CSARRGTGRETQYF. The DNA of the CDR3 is TGCAGCGCCAGAAGGGGGACAGGGAGGGAGACCCAGTACTTC.

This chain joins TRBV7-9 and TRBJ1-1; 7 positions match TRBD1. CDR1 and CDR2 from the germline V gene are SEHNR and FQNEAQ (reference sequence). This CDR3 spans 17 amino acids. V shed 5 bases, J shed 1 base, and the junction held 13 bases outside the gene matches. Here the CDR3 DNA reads TGTGCCAGCAGCCGACCGGTCAGTAGGGACAGGAACACTGAAGCTTTCTTT. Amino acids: CASSRPVSRDRNTEAFF.